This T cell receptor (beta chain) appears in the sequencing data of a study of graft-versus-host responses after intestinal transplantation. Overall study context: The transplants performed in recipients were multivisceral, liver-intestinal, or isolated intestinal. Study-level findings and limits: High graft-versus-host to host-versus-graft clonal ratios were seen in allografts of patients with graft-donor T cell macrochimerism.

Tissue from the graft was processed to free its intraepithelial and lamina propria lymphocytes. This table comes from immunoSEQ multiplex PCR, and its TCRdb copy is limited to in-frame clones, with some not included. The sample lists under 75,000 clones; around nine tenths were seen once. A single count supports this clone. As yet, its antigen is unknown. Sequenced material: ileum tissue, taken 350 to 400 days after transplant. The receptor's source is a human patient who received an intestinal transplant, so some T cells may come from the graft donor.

The CDR3 DNA sequence: TGTGCCAGCAGTTTACAGGGGACTTCCTACGAGCAGTACTTC. Its protein is CASSLQGTSYEQYF. The chain employs TRBV28 and TRBJ2-7; D assignment may be TRBD1 or TRBD2 (6 bases each). Trimming stripped 2 bases from V and 1 base from J, with 9 bases between. Looked up from germline, CDR1 is MDHEN and CDR2 is SYDVKM. The CDR3 consists of 14 residues.